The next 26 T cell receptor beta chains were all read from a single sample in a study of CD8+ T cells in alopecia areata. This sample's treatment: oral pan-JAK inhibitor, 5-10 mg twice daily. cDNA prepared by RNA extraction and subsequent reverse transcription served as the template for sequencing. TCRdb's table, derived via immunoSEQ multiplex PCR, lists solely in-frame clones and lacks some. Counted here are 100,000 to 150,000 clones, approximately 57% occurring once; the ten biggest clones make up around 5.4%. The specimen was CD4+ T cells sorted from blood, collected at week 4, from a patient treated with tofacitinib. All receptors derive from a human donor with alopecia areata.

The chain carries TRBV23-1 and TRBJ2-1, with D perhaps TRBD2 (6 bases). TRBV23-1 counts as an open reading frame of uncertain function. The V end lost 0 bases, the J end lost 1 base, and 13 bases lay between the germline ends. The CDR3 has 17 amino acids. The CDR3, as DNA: TGCGCCAGCAGTCAATCGGAAGGGGAGGCATCCTACAATGAGCAGTTCTTC. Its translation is CASSQSEGEASYNEQFF.

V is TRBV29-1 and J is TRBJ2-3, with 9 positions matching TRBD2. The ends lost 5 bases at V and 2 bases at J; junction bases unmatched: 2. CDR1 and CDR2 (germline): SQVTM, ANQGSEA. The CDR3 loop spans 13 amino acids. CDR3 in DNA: TGCAGCGTTATAGCGGGAGCCACAGATACGCAGTATTTT. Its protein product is CSVIAGATDTQYF.

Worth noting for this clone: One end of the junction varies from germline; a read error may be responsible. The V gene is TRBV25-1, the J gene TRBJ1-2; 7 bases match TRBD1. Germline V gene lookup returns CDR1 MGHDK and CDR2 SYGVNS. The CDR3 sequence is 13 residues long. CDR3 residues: CASSEFHGGGSAF. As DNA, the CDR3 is TGTGCCAGCAGTGAATTTCACGGAGGGGGCTCTGCCTTC.

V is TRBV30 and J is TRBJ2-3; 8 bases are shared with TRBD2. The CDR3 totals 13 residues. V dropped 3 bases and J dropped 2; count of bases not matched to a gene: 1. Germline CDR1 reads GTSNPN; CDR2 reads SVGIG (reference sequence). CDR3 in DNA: TGTGCCTGGAGACTAGCGGCCACAGATACGCAGTATTTT. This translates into CAWRLAATDTQYF.

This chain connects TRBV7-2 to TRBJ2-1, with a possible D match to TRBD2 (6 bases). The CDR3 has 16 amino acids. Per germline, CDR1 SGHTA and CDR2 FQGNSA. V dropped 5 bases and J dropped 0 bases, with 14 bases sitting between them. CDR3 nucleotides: TGTGCCAGCAGCCGGCCCGGGAGAGGCTCCTACAATGAGCAGTTCTTC. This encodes CASSRPGRGSYNEQFF.

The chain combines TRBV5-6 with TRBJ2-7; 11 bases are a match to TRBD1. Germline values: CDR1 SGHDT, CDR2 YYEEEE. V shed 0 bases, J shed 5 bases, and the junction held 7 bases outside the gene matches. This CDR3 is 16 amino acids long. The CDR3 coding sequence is TGTGCCAGCAGCTTGGCCACTTGGACAGGGGGCAACGAGCAGTACTTC. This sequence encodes CASSLATWTGGNEQYF.

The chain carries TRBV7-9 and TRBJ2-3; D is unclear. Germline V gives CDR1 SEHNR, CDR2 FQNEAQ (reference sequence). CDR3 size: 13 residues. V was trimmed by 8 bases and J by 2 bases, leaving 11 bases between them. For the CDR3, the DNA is TGTGCCAGCTGGGCAGTAAACACAGATACGCAGTATTTT. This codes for CASWAVNTDTQYF.

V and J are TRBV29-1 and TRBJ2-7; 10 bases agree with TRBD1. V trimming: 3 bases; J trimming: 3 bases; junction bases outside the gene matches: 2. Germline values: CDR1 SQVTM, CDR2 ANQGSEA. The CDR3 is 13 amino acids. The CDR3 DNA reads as TGCAGCGTTGAGGGACAGGGGTTCTACGAGCAGTACTTC. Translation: CSVEGQGFYEQYF.

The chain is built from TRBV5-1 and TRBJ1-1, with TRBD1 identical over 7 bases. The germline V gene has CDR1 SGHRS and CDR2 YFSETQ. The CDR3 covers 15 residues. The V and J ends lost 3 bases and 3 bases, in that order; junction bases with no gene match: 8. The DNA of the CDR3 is TGCGCCAGCAGCTCCCAACAGGGGAAGGACACTGAAGCTTTCTTT. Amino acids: CASSSQQGKDTEAFF.

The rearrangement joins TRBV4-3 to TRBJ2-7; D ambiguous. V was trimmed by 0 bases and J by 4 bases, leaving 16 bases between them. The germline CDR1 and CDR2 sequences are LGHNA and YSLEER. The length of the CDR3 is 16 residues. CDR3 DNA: TGCGCCAGCAGCCAAGATTGCGGTCAGATTGGGTACGAGCAGTACTTC. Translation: CASSQDCGQIGYEQYF.

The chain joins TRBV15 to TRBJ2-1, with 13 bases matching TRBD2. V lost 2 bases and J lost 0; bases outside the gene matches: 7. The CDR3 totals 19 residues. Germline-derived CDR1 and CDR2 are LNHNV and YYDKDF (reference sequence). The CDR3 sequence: CATSRRGLAGSLSYNEQFF. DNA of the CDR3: TGTGCCACCAGCAGACGGGGACTAGCGGGGAGCCTCTCCTACAATGAGCAGTTCTTC.

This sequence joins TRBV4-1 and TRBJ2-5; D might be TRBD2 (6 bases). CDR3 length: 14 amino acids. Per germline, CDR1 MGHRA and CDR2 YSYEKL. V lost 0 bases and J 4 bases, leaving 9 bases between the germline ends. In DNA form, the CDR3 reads TGCGCCAGCAGCCAAGAACCGGGAGTAGAGACCCAGTACTTC. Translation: CASSQEPGVETQYF.

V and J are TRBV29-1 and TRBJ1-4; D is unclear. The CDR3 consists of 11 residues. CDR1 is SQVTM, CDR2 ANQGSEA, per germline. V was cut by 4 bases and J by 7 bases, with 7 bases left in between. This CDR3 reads CSVGRSEKLFF. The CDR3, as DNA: TGCAGCGTTGGACGGAGTGAAAAACTGTTTTTT.

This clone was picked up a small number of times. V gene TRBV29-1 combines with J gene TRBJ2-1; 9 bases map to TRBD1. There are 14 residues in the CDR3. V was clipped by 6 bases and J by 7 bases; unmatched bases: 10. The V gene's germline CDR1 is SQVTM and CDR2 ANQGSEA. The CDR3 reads CSVARGQGVNEQFF. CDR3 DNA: TGCAGCGTAGCCAGGGGACAGGGTGTAAATGAGCAGTTCTTC.

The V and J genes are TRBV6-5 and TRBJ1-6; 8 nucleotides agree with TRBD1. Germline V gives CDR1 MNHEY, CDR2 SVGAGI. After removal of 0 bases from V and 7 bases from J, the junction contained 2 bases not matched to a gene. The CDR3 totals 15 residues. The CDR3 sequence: CASSYSWTGNSPLHF. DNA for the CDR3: TGTGCCAGCAGTTACTCTTGGACAGGGAATTCACCCCTCCACTTT.

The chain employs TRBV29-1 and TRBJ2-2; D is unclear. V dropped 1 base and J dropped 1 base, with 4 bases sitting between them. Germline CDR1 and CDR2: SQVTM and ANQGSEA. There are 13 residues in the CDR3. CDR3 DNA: TGCAGCGTTGAAGCGAAGAACACCGGGGAGCTGTTTTTT. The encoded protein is CSVEAKNTGELFF.

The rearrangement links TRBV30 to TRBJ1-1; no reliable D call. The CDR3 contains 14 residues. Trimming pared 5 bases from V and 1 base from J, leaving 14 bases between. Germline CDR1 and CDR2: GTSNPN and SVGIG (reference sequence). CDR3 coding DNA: TGTGCCTGGCTGTATAATAGTAGGAACACTGAAGCTTTCTTT. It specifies CAWLYNSRNTEAFF.

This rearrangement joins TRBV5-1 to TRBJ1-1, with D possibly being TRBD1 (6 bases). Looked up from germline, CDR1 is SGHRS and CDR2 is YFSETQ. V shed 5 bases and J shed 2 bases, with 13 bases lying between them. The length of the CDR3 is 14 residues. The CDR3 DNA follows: TGCGCCAGCAGGTTCCGGACAGAAAACACTGAAGCTTTCTTT. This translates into CASRFRTENTEAFF. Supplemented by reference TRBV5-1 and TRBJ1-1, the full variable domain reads KAGVTQTPRYLIKTRGQQVTLSCSPISGHRSVSWYQQTPGQGLQFLFEYFSETQRNKGNFPGRFSGRQFSNSRSEMNVSTLELGDSALYLCASRFRTENTEAFFGQGTRLTVV.

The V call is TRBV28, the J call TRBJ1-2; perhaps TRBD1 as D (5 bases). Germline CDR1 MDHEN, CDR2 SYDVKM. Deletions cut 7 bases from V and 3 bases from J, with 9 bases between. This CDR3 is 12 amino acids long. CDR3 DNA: TGTGCCAGCACCCCGGGGGACTATGGCTACACCTTC. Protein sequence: CASTPGDYGYTF.

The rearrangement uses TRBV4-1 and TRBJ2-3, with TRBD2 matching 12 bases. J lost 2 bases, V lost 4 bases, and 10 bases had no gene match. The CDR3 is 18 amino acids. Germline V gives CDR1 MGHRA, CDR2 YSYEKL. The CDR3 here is CASSRYAGTSGYTDTQYF. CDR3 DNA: TGCGCCAGCAGCCGATATGCCGGGACTAGCGGGTACACAGATACGCAGTATTTT.

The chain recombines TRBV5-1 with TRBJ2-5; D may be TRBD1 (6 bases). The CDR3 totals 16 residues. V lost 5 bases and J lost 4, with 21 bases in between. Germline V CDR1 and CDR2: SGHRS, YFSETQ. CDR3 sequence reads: CASRRWGQGLGETQYF. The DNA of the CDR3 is TGCGCCAGCAGGCGCTGGGGCCAGGGGCTAGGAGAGACCCAGTACTTC.

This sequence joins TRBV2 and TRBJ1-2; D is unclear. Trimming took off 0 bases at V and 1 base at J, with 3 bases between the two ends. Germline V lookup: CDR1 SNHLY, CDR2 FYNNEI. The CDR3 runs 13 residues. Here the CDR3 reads CASSEAINYGYTF. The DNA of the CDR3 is TGTGCCAGCAGTGAAGCCATTAACTATGGCTACACCTTC. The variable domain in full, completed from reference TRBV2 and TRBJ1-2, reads EPEVTQTPSHQVTQMGQEVILRCVPISNHLYFYWYRQILGQKVEFLVSFYNNEISEKSEIFDDQFSVERPDGSNFTLKIRSTKLEDSAMYFCASSEAINYGYTFGSGTRLTVV.

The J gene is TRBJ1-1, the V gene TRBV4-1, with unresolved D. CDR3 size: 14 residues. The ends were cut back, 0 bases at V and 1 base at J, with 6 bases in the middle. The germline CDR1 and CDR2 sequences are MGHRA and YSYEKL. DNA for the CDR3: TGCGCCAGCAGCCAAGAGGCGGGGAACACTGAAGCTTTCTTT. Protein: CASSQEAGNTEAFF.

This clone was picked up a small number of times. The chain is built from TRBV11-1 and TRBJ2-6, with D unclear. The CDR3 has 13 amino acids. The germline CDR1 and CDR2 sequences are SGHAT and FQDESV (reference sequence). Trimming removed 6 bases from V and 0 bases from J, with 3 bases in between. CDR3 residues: CASSFSGANVLTF. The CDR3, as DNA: TGTGCCAGCAGTTTCTCTGGGGCCAACGTCCTGACTTTC.

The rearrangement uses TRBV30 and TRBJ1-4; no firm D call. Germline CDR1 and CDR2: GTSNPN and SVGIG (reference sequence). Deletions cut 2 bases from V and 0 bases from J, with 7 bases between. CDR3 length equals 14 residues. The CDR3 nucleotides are TGTGCCTGGAGTATAACAGCAACTAATGAAAAACTGTTTTTT. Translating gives CAWSITATNEKLFF.

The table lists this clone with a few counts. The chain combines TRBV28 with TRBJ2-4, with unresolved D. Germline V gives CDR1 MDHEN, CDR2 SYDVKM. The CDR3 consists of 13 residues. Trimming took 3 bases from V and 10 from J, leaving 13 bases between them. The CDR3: CASSFGHYGIQYF. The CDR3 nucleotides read TGTGCCAGCAGTTTCGGCCACTATGGGATTCAGTACTTC.